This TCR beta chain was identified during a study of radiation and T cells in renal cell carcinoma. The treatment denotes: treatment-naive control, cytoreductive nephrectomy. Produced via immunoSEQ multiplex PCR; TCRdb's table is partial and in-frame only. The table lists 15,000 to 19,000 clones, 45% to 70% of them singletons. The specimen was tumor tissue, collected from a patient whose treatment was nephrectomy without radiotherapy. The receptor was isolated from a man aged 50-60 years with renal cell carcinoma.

The chain's CDR3 is CASSLAASDEQFF. For the CDR3, the DNA is TGTGCCAGCAGCTTGGCGGCTAGCGATGAGCAGTTCTTC. This chain links TRBV5-8 with TRBJ2-1; TRBD2 might be the D (6 bases). The germline CDR1 and CDR2 sequences are SGHTS and YDEGEE. V lost 0 bases, J lost 8 bases, and 9 bases lay in between. This CDR3 comprises 13 residues.